This T cell receptor beta chain was observed in a study of T-cell memory formation after mild COVID-19. Study at large: TCR clustering was largely donor specific. General observations from the study: A second wave expanding day 15 to 37 was CD4+-biased; contracting clones were balanced.

Sample barcodes and UMIs were carried by the TCR alpha and TCR beta cDNA libraries that 5'RACE generated with constant-segment primers. TCRdb recomputed calls from the 5' RACE reads with MiXCR, one row per CDR3 protein. Of 470,000 or so distinct CDR3 sequences listed, around 27% are singletons. A word on this clonotype: Its specificity is unknown.

Trimming removed 6 bases at V and 1 base at J, with 19 bases between. There are 17 residues in the CDR3. The chain employs TRBV12-3 or TRBV12-4 and TRBJ2-4; D perhaps matches TRBD2 (7 bases). The sequence was obtained from an adult woman who had mild COVID-19 (a few samples of this study predate the infection). Cell type and time point are not known. What was sequenced was PBMCs or a T cell subset sorted from them (not recorded which). The CDR3 DNA reads as TGTGCCAGCAGGCCTCGGGGAGGGGGGTCGGCCAAAAACATTCAGTACTTC. Its protein is CASRPRGGGSAKNIQYF.